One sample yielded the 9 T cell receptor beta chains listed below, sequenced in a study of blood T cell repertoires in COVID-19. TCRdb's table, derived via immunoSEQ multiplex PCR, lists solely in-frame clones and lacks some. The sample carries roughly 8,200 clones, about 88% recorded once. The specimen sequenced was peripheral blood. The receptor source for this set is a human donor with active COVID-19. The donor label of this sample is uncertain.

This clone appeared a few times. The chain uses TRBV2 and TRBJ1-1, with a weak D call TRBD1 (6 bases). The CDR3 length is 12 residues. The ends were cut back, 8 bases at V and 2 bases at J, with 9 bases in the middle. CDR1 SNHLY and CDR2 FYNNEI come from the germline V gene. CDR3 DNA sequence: TGTGCCAGCTTACAGGGAAACACTGAAGCTTTCTTT. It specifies CASLQGNTEAFF. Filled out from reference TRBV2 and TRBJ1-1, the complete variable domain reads EPEVTQTPSHQVTQMGQEVILRCVPISNHLYFYWYRQILGQKVEFLVSFYNNEISEKSEIFDDQFSVERPDGSNFTLKIRSTKLEDSAMYFCASLQGNTEAFFGQGTRLTVV.

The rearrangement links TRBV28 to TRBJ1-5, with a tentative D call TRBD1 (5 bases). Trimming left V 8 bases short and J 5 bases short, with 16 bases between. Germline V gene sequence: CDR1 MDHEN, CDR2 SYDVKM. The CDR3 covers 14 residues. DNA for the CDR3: TGTGCCAGCCAATACGGGGGTGGTCATCAGCCCCAGCATTTT. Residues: CASQYGGGHQPQHF.

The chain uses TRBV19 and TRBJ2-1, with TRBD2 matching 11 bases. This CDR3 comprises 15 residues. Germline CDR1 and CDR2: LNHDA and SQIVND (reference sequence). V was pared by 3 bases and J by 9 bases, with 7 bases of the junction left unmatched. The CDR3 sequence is CASSIPSGRSLEQFF. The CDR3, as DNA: TGTGCCAGTAGTATTCCTAGCGGGAGGTCCCTTGAGCAGTTCTTC. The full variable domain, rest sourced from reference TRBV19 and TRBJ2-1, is DGGITQSPKYLFRKEGQNVTLSCEQNLNHDAMYWYRQDPGQGLRLIYYSQIVNDFQKGDIAEGYSVSREKKESFPLTVTSAQKNPTAFYLCASSIPSGRSLEQFFGPGTRLTVL.

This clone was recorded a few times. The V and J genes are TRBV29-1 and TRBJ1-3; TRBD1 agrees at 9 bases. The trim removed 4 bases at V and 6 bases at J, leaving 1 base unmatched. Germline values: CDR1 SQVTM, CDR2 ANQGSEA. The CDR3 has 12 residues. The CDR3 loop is CSVGDRENTIYF. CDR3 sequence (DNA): TGCAGCGTTGGGGACAGGGAAAACACCATATATTTT.

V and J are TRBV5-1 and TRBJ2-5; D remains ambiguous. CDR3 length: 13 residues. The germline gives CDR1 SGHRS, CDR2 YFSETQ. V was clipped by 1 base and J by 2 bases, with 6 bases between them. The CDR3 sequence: CASSLSGQETQYF. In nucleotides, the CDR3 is TGCGCCAGCAGCTTGTCGGGTCAAGAGACCCAGTACTTC.

CDR3: CASSISGDSGQPQHF. CDR3 nucleotides: TGTGCCAGTAGTATTTCAGGGGATTCGGGTCAGCCCCAGCATTTT. This rearrangement joins TRBV19 to TRBJ1-5; the D gene is possibly TRBD1 (6 bases). Trimming stripped 3 bases from V and 6 bases from J, with 15 bases between. The V gene's germline CDR1 is LNHDA and CDR2 SQIVND (reference sequence). The CDR3 length is 15 residues.

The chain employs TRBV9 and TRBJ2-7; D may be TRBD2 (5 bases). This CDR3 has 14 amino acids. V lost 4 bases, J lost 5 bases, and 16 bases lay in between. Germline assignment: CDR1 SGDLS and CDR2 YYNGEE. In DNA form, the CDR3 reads TGTGCCAGCAGCCCAGGAGGATTCGGGGACGAGCAGTACTTC. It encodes CASSPGGFGDEQYF.

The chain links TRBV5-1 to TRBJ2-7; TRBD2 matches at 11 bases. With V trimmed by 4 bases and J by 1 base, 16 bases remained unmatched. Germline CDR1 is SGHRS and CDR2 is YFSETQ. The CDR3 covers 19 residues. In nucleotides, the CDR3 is TGCGCCAGCAGCCGCCAGGGTTTTAGCGGGAGGGCCCAATCCTACGAGCAGTACTTC. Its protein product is CASSRQGFSGRAQSYEQYF.

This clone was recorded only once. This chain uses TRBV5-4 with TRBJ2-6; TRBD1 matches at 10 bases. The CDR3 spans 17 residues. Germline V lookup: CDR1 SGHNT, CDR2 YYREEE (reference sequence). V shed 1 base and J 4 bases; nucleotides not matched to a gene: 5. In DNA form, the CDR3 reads TGTGCCAGCAGCTTGTGGGACAGGGGTTCCGGGGCCAACGTCCTGACTTTC. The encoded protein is CASSLWDRGSGANVLTF.